What follows is one T cell receptor (beta chain) and its context. Both 60 Vbeta primers and 13 Jbeta primers went into the PCR. The method was immunoSEQ multiplex PCR; TCRdb's version includes in-frame clones alone and lacks a portion of them. The ten top clones account for about 5.9%, within a sample of over 80,000 clones. Germline V gene sequence: CDR1 MDHEN, CDR2 SYDVKM. This CDR3 comprises 14 residues. V was clipped by 5 bases and J by 5 bases; unmatched bases: 6. This entry is derived from a study of cytomegalovirus exposure and HLA in healthy donors. The sequence came from a girl aged 10-17 years in good health and CMV-seropositive. The sample was PBMCs. V usage is TRBV28 and J usage is TRBJ1-5, with 7 positions matching TRBD1. The CDR3 loop reads CASSLTGEDQPQHF. In DNA form, the CDR3 reads TGTGCCAGCAGTCTAACAGGGGAGGATCAGCCCCAGCATTTT. Full variable domain (remainder filled in from reference TRBV28 and TRBJ1-5): DVKVTQSSRYLVKRTGEKVFLECVQDMDHENMFWYRQDPGLGLRLIYFSYDVKMKEKGDIPEGYSVSREKKERFSLILESASTNQTSMYLCASSLTGEDQPQHFGDGTRLSIL.